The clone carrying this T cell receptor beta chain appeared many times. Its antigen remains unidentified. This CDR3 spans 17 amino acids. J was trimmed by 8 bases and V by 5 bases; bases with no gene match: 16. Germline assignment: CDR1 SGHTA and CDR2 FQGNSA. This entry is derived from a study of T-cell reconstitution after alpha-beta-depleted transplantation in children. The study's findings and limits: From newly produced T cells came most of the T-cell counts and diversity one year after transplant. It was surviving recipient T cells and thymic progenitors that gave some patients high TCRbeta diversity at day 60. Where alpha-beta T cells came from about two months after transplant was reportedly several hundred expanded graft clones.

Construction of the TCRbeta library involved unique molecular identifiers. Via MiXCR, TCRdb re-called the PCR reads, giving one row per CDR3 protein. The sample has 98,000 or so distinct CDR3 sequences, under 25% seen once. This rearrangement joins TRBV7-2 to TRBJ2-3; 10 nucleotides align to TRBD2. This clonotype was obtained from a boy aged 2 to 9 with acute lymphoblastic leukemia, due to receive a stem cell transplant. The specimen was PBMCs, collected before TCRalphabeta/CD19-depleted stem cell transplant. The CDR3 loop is CASSARTSGGPLGTQYF. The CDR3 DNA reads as TGTGCCAGCAGCGCCAGGACTAGCGGAGGCCCCTTGGGTACGCAGTATTTT.